This is a list of T cell receptor beta chains from one sample in a study of T cells after yellow fever vaccination. TCRdb re-called the 5' RACE reads through MiXCR, storing one row per CDR3 protein. Among approximately 250,000 distinct CDR3 sequences listed, roughly 4.8% were seen once. The sample here was CD4+ T cells sorted from PBMCs, taken on the day of the yellow fever booster vaccination. The receptors originated from a man aged 18 to 35 who received the YFV17D yellow fever vaccine. Each CDR3 is given with its conserved first and last residue. The order of the fields is D gene, V gene, clone size, J gene, CDR3 DNA, CDR3 protein. A D gene is named only where the DNA matches it firmly. The size field is filled for only some rows; it gives once, few, many or a size class.

d_call: NA
v_call: TRBV20-1
clone_size: NA
j_call: TRBJ2-7
cdr3_nt: TGCAGTGCTAGTGGGTACTACGAGCAGTACTTC
cdr3_aa: CSASGYYEQYF

d_call: TRBD1
v_call: TRBV14
clone_size: few
j_call: TRBJ2-2
cdr3_nt: TGTGCCAGCAGCGAAAGACAGGGGTACGGGGAGCTGTTTTTT
cdr3_aa: CASSERQGYGELFF

d_call: NA
v_call: TRBV5-1
clone_size: NA
j_call: TRBJ1-2
cdr3_nt: TGCGCCAGCAGCTACATTTACCCAGCTAACTATGGCTACACCTTC
cdr3_aa: CASSYIYPANYGYTF

d_call: TRBD2
v_call: TRBV30
clone_size: NA
j_call: TRBJ2-1
cdr3_nt: TGTGCCGGACTAGCGGGGGACCGTAAATACTACAATGAGCAGTTCTTC
cdr3_aa: CAGLAGDRKYYNEQFF

d_call: NA
v_call: TRBV20-1
clone_size: NA
j_call: TRBJ1-1
cdr3_nt: TGCAGTGCTAGGGGCCAGATCACTGAAGCTTTCTTT
cdr3_aa: CSARGQITEAFF

d_call: NA
v_call: TRBV6-5
clone_size: many
j_call: TRBJ1-1
cdr3_nt: TGTGCCAGCAGTTCCTTCGAGGACCCGAACACTGAAGCTTTCTTT
cdr3_aa: CASSSFEDPNTEAFF

d_call: TRBD2
v_call: TRBV4-2
clone_size: many
j_call: TRBJ2-1
cdr3_nt: TGTGCCAGCAGCCAAGATGAGGCTAGCGGGGGCCTCGAGCAGTTCTTC
cdr3_aa: CASSQDEASGGLEQFF

d_call: NA
v_call: TRBV28
clone_size: NA
j_call: TRBJ1-5
cdr3_nt: TGTGCCAGCAGTTTAAAACAGACTTATCAGCCCCAGCATTTT
cdr3_aa: CASSLKQTYQPQHF

d_call: NA
v_call: TRBV7-6
clone_size: NA
j_call: TRBJ2-3
cdr3_nt: TGTGCCAGCAGCTTAGGTGGTATACGAGATACGCAGTATTTT
cdr3_aa: CASSLGGIRDTQYF

d_call: NA
v_call: TRBV6-5
clone_size: few
j_call: TRBJ1-1
cdr3_nt: TGTGCCAGCAGTTATCAGGAGTCCACTGAAGCTTTCTTT
cdr3_aa: CASSYQESTEAFF

d_call: NA
v_call: TRBV6-2/TRBV6-3
clone_size: NA
j_call: TRBJ1-3
cdr3_nt: TGTGCCAGCAGGAGAACTGGAAACACCATATATTTT
cdr3_aa: CASRRTGNTIYF

d_call: NA
v_call: TRBV4-3
clone_size: many
j_call: TRBJ2-7
cdr3_nt: TGCGCCAGCAGCCAAGATCTTCTCCTAACCTACGAGCAGTACTTC
cdr3_aa: CASSQDLLLTYEQYF